The entry below describes one TCR beta chain. The data were produced by immunoSEQ multiplex PCR, yet TCRdb's version contains in-frame clones alone and is incomplete. Among some 420,000 clones listed, over 75% were seen once. The source of the sample is a study of blood T cell repertoires in COVID-19. Study-level background: Sources were T cells, B-cell-depleted T cells, or PBMCs; the material itself was cDNA or gDNA.

Participants had their cohort set by participant-reported clinical history. The CDR3 sequence is 14 residues long. The germline CDR1 and CDR2 sequences are MDHEN and SYDVKM. Trimming removed 5 bases from V and 2 bases from J; junction bases left unmatched: 6. This TCR derives from a man younger than 45 who had recovered from COVID-19. Input material: PBMCs or T cells enriched from blood (not recorded which). This chain joins TRBV28 and TRBJ2-7; TRBD1 agrees at 7 bases. CDR3 region: CASSPQGQPYEQYF. For the CDR3, the DNA is TGTGCCAGCAGTCCGCAGGGACAGCCCTACGAGCAGTACTTC.